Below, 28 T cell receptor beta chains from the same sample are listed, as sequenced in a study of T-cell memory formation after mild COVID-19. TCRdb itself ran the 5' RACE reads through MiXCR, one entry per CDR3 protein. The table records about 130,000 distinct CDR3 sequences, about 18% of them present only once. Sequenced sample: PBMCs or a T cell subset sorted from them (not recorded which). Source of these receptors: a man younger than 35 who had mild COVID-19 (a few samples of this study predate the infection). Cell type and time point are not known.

The CDR3 is CASSGRQGLEENTEAFF. DNA for the CDR3: TGTGCCAGCAGTGGTAGACAGGGTTTAGAGGAGAACACTGAAGCTTTCTTT. V usage is TRBV2 and J usage is TRBJ1-1; 7 bases match TRBD1. The CDR3 sequence is 17 residues long. Germline trimming cut 4 bases from V and 1 base from J; bases unmatched to any gene: 12. From germline, CDR1 is SNHLY and CDR2 FYNNEI.

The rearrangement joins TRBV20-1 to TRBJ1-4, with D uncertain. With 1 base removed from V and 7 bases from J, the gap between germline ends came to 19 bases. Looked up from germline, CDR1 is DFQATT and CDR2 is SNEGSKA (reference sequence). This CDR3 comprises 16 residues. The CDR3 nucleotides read TGCAGTGCTAGAGGGGATTACGGAAGGAGGGTTGAAAAACTGTTTTTT. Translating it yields CSARGDYGRRVEKLFF.

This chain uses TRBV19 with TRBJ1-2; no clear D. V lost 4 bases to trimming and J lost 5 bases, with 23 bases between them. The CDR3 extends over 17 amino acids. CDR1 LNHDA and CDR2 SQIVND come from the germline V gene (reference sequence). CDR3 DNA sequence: TGTGCCAGTAGTACCCAAGGCCCCGGTGCCAGGCGATATGGCTACACCTTC. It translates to CASSTQGPGARRYGYTF.

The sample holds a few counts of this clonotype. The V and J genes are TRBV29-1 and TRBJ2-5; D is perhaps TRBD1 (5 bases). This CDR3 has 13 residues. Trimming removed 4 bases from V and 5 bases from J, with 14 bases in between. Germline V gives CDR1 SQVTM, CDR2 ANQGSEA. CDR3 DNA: TGCAGCGTTGTGGGGCACCCGAGGGAGACCCAGTACTTC. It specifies CSVVGHPRETQYF.

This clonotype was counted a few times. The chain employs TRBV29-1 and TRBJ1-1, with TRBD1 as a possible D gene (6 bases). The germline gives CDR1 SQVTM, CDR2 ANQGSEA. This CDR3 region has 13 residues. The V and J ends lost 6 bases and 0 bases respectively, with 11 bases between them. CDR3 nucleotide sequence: TGCAGCGTCCAAGGACAGTTGAACACTGAAGCTTTCTTT. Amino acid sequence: CSVQGQLNTEAFF.

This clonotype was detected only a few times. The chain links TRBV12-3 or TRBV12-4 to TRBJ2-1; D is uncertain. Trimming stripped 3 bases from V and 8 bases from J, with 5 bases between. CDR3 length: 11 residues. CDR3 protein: CASSFWDEQFF. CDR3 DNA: TGTGCCAGCAGTTTTTGGGATGAGCAGTTCTTC.

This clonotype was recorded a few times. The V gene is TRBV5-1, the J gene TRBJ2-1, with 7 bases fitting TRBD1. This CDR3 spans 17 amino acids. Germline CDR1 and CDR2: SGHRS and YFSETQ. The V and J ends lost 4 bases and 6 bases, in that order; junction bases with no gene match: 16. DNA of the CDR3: TGCGCCAGCAGCGCCCCACAGGGACAGTCAAAGTTCAATGAGCAGTTCTTC. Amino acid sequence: CASSAPQGQSKFNEQFF.

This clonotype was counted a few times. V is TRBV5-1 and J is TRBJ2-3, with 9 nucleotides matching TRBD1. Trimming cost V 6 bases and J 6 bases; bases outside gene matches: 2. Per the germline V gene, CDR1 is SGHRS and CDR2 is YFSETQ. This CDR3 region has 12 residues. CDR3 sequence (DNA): TGCGCCAGCAAACAGGGGGCGGATACGCAGTATTTT. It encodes CASKQGADTQYF.

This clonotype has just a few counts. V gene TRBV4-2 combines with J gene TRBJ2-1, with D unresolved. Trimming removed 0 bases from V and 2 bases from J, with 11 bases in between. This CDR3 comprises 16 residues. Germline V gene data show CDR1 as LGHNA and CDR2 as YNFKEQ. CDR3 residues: CASSQEAATPYNEQFF. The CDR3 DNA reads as TGTGCCAGCAGCCAAGAAGCCGCGACCCCCTACAATGAGCAGTTCTTC.

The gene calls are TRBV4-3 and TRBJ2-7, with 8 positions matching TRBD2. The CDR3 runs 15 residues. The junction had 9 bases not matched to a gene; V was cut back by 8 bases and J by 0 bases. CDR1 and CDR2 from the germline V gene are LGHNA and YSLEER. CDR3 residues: CASPPRGGSSYEQYV. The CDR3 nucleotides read TGCGCCAGCCCTCCCCGGGGGGGCAGCTCCTACGAGCAGTACGTC.

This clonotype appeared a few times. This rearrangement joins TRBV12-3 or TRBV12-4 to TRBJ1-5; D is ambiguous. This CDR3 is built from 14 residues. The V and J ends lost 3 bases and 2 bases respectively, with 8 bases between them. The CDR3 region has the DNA TGTGCCAGCAGTTTGAGGGCGGGCAATCAGCCCCAGCATTTT. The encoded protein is CASSLRAGNQPQHF.

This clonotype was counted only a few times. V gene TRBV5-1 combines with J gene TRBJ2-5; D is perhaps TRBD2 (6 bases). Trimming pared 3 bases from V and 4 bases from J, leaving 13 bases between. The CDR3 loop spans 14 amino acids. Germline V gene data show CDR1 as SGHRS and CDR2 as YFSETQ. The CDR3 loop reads CASSSNGGGETQYF. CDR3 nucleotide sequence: TGCGCCAGCAGCTCCAATGGGGGAGGAGAGACCCAGTACTTC.

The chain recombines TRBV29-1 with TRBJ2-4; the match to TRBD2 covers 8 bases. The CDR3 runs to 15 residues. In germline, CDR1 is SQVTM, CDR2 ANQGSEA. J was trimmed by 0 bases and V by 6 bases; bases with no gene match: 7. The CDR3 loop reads CSVGGGLLAKNIQYF. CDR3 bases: TGCAGCGTCGGGGGGGGGCTTCTAGCCAAAAACATTCAGTACTTC.

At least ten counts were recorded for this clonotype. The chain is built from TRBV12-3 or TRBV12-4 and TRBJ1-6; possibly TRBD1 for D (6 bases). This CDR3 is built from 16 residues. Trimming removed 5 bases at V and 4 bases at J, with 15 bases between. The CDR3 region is CASSPGGHSYNSPLHF. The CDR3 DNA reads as TGTGCCAGCAGTCCCGGGGGCCATTCATATAATTCACCCCTCCACTTT.

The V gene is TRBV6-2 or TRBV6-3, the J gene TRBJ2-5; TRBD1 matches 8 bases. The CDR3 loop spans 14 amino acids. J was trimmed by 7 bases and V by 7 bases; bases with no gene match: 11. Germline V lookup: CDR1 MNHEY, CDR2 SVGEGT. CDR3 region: CASKGQAGWGTQYF. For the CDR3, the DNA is TGTGCCAGCAAGGGACAGGCTGGGTGGGGGACCCAGTACTTC.

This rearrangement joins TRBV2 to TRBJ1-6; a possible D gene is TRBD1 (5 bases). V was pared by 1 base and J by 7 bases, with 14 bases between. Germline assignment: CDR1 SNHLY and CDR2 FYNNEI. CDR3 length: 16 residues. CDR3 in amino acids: CASSEDGGRVNSPLHF. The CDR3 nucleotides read TGTGCCAGCAGTGAAGACGGGGGGAGGGTAAATTCACCCCTCCACTTT.

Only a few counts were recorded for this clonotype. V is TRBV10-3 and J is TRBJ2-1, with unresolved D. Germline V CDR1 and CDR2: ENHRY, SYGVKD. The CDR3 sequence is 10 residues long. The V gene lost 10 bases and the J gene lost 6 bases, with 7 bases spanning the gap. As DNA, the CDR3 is TGTGCCACCCCGCGCAATGAGCAGTTCTTC. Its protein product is CATPRNEQFF.

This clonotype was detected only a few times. CDR3 sequence reads: CASSPRDEQYF. In DNA, the CDR3 is TGTGCCAGCAGTCCCCGGGACGAGCAGTACTTC. The chain links TRBV12-3 or TRBV12-4 to TRBJ2-7; unclear D gene. Trimming removed 5 bases from V and 5 bases from J, with 7 bases in between. CDR3 length: 11 residues.

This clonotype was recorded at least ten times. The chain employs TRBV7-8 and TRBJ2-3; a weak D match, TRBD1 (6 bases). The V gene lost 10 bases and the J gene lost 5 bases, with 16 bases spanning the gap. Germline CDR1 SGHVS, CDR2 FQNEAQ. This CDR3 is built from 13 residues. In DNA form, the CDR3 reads TGTGCCACAGGGGACGGAGCAAGAGATACGCAGTATTTT. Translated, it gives CATGDGARDTQYF.

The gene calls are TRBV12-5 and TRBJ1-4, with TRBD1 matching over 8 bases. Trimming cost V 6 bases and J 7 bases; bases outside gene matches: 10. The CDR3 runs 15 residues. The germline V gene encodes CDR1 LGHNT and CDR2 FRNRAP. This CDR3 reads CASGPGQGLGEKLFF. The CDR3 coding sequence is TGTGCTAGTGGCCCAGGACAGGGCCTGGGTGAAAAACTGTTTTTT.

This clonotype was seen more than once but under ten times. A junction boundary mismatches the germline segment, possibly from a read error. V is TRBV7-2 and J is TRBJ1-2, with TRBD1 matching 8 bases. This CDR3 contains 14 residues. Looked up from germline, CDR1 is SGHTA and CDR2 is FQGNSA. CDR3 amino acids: CASSLATGGYGYTF. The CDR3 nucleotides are TGTGCCAGCAGTTTAGCTACAGGGGGTTATGGCTACACCTTC.

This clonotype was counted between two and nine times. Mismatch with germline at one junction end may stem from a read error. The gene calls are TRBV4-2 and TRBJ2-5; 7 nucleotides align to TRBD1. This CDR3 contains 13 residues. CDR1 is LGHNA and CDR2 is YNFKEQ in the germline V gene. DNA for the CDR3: TGTGCCAGCAGCCAAACAGGCAGGGACAGTTCAAGTTTC. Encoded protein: CASSQTGRDSSSF.

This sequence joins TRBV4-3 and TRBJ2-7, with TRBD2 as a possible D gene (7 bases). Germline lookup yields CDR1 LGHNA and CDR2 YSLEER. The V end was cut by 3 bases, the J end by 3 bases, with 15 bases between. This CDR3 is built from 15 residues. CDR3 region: CASSQEWGGLYEQYF. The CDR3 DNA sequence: TGCGCCAGCAGCCAGGAGTGGGGGGGCCTCTACGAGCAGTACTTC.

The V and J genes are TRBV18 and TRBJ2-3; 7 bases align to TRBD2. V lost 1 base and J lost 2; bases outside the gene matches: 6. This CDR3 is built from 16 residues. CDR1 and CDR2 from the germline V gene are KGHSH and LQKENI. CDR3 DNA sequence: TGTGCCAGCTCACCACTAGGACTAGGCCCCACAGATACGCAGTATTTT. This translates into CASSPLGLGPTDTQYF.

CDR3 DNA: TGTGCTAGTGGTTTAGGGGGCACAGATACGCAGTATTTT. Translation: CASGLGGTDTQYF. The rearrangement uses TRBV12-5 and TRBJ2-3; D possibly corresponds to TRBD1 (5 bases). From germline, CDR1 is LGHNT and CDR2 FRNRAP. This CDR3 spans 13 amino acids. Trimming took off 3 bases at V and 1 base at J, with 5 bases between the two ends.

CDR3 nucleotide sequence: TGTGCCAGCACCTCCCGTTTGGGGTTGGAGACCCAGTACTTC. This gives the protein CASTSRLGLETQYF. The chain recombines TRBV6-5 with TRBJ2-5; D not resolved. Between the trimmed V and J ends, which lost 7 bases and 5 bases, there was a span of 17 bases. Per the germline V gene, CDR1 is MNHEY and CDR2 is SVGAGI. This CDR3 contains 14 residues.

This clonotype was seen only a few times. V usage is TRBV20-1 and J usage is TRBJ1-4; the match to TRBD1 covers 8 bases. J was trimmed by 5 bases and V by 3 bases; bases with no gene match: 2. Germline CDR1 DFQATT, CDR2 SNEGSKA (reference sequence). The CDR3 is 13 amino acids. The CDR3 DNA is TGCAGTGCTAGGCGACAGGGGAATGAAAAACTGTTTTTT. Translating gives CSARRQGNEKLFF.

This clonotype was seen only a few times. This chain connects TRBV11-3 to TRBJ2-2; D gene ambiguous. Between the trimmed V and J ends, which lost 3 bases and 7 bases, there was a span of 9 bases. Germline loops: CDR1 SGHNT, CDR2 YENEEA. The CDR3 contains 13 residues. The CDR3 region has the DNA TGTGCCAGCAGCTTGTCGGACGGCGGGGAGCTGTTTTTT. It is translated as CASSLSDGGELFF.